The 28 T cell receptor beta chains below were found in one sample sequenced in a study of blood T cell repertoires in COVID-19. The assay was immunoSEQ multiplex PCR, and TCRdb's table has in-frame clones only and misses some. The sample has more than 200,000 clones, about 88% seen once. Sequencing input: peripheral blood. The receptors originated from a woman aged 55-69 years with COVID-19, enrolled during active disease.

The chain uses TRBV18 and TRBJ1-1; no clear D. V was shortened by 0 bases and J by 6 bases, with 11 bases between the two germline ends. The CDR3 is made up of 14 amino acids. The germline gives CDR1 KGHSH, CDR2 LQKENI. DNA of the CDR3: TGTGCCAGCTCACCACCAGGAGTCACGGCTGAAGCTTTCTTT. It specifies CASSPPGVTAEAFF.

This clone has a handful of counts. V usage is TRBV10-3 and J usage is TRBJ1-1; D call uncertain. Germline V CDR1 and CDR2: ENHRY, SYGVKD. The CDR3 is 13 amino acids. Trimming removed 2 bases from V and 3 bases from J, with 7 bases in between. The CDR3 loop reads CAISEAGYTEAFF. The DNA for the CDR3 is TGTGCCATCAGTGAGGCGGGGTACACTGAAGCTTTCTTT.

This clone was seen a single time. The CDR3 DNA is TGCGCCAGCAGCTCCCGGGACAACTCCTACGAGCAGTACTTC. Amino acids: CASSSRDNSYEQYF. The chain has TRBV5-1 and TRBJ2-7, with D tentatively TRBD1 (6 bases). The CDR3 runs to 14 residues. The germline V and J ends were trimmed by 3 bases and 0 bases, with 10 bases remaining between them. Germline lookup yields CDR1 SGHRS and CDR2 YFSETQ.

This CDR3 reads CASSPLARVFGEYTF. The CDR3 DNA reads as TGTGCCAGCTCACCGCTTGCCAGGGTGTTTGGCGAGTACACCTTC. The rearrangement links TRBV18 to TRBJ1-2; perhaps TRBD1 as D (5 bases). The V and J ends lost 3 bases and 11 bases respectively, with 22 bases between them. This CDR3 comprises 15 residues. Germline CDR1 KGHSH, CDR2 LQKENI.

In its sample, this clone was seen once. The chain links TRBV7-9 to TRBJ1-5, with TRBD1 identical over 10 bases. The CDR3 length is 16 residues. Germline V gene sequence: CDR1 SEHNR, CDR2 FQNEAQ (reference sequence). V dropped 3 bases and J dropped 0; count of bases not matched to a gene: 2. In DNA form, the CDR3 reads TGTGCCAGCAGCTTCGGGACAGGGGTTAGCAATCAGCCCCAGCATTTT. Translation gives CASSFGTGVSNQPQHF.

The CDR3 protein is CASSTDGLAGADTQYF. The CDR3 DNA reads TGTGCCAGCAGCACAGACGGCCTAGCGGGAGCAGATACGCAGTATTTT. The chain couples TRBV9 to TRBJ2-3; 10 bases line up with TRBD2. Trimming at V came to 4 bases and at J to 4 bases, leaving 9 bases not matched to a gene. The V gene's germline CDR1 is SGDLS and CDR2 YYNGEE. The CDR3 length is 16 residues.

DNA for the CDR3: TGTGCCAGCAGCCCGATTGGAGTTAGGAACACCGGGGAGCTGTTTTTT. This codes for CASSPIGVRNTGELFF. This rearrangement joins TRBV5-6 to TRBJ2-2; D ambiguous. The CDR3 spans 16 residues. V shed 4 bases and J shed 1 base, with 14 bases lying between them. Germline V CDR1 and CDR2: SGHDT, YYEEEE.

The chain links TRBV24-1 to TRBJ1-2; 7 positions agree with TRBD1. CDR1 is KGHDR, CDR2 SFDVKD, per germline. V lost 5 bases to trimming and J lost 5 bases; unmatched junction nucleotides: 10. The CDR3 extends over 15 amino acids. CDR3: CATSGAGTAQYGYTF. The CDR3 DNA is TGTGCCACCAGTGGGGCCGGGACAGCCCAATATGGCTACACCTTC.

CDR3 nucleotides: TGCGCCAGCAGCCAATCGGGACAGCTAACACCCCTCCACTTT. It is translated as CASSQSGQLTPLHF. The genes are TRBV4-1 and TRBJ1-6; 7 bases are a match to TRBD1. Germline V gene sequence: CDR1 MGHRA, CDR2 YSYEKL. V was clipped by 2 bases and J by 11 bases; unmatched bases: 6. CDR3 length equals 14 residues.

The rearrangement uses TRBV18 and TRBJ2-1, with D perhaps TRBD2 (5 bases). Per germline, CDR1 KGHSH and CDR2 LQKENI. The CDR3 length is 15 residues. Trimming left V 4 bases short and J 8 bases short, with 18 bases between. CDR3 in amino acids: CASSLWVMEVDEQFF. In DNA form, the CDR3 reads TGTGCCAGCTCACTTTGGGTGATGGAGGTAGATGAGCAGTTCTTC.

This sequence joins TRBV5-4 and TRBJ1-1; D is unresolved. V was clipped by 4 bases and J by 1 base, with 8 bases between them. Germline values: CDR1 SGHNT, CDR2 YYREEE (reference sequence). This CDR3 has 13 amino acids. The CDR3 protein is CASSADWNTEAFF. In DNA, the CDR3 is TGTGCCAGCAGCGCGGATTGGAACACTGAAGCTTTCTTT. Combining the CDR3 with reference TRBV5-4 and TRBJ1-1 gives the whole variable domain ETGVTQSPTHLIKTRGQQVTLRCSSQSGHNTVSWYQQALGQGPQFIFQYYREEENGRGNFPPRFSGLQFPNYSSELNVNALELDDSALYLCASSADWNTEAFFGQGTRLTVV.

The V and J genes are TRBV30 and TRBJ1-2, with 7 bases that match TRBD1. CDR3 length: 13 amino acids. Trimming removed 0 bases from V and 7 bases from J; junction bases left unmatched: 5. The germline CDR1 and CDR2 sequences are GTSNPN and SVGIG (reference sequence). As DNA, the CDR3 is TGTGCCTGGAGTGTATCACAGGGGCTTGGCTACACCTTC. It specifies CAWSVSQGLGYTF.

This rearrangement joins TRBV5-1 to TRBJ1-1, with D unresolved. Between the trimmed V and J ends, which lost 4 bases and 9 bases, there was a span of 16 bases. Germline V gene lookup returns CDR1 SGHRS and CDR2 YFSETQ. This CDR3 comprises 13 residues. The CDR3 loop is CASSPGVGRKAFF. CDR3 in DNA: TGCGCCAGCAGCCCCGGGGTCGGAAGGAAAGCTTTCTTT. Looking up the rest from reference TRBV5-1 and TRBJ1-1 gives the full variable domain: KAGVTQTPRYLIKTRGQQVTLSCSPISGHRSVSWYQQTPGQGLQFLFEYFSETQRNKGNFPGRFSGRQFSNSRSEMNVSTLELGDSALYLCASSPGVGRKAFFGQGTRLTVV.

This sequence joins TRBV11-3 and TRBJ2-1; D perhaps matches TRBD1 (6 bases). V lost 1 base to trimming and J lost 5 bases, with 12 bases between them. Germline V gives CDR1 SGHNT, CDR2 YENEEA. This CDR3 comprises 15 residues. CDR3 nucleotide sequence: TGTGCCAGCAGCTTAGGACCGACAGGAGACAATGAGCAGTTCTTC. Its translation is CASSLGPTGDNEQFF.

The chain uses TRBV27 and TRBJ2-7; D not certain. Germline lookup yields CDR1 MNHEY and CDR2 SMNVEV (reference sequence). The CDR3 consists of 15 residues. Trimming took 0 bases from V and 2 from J, leaving 11 bases between them. DNA for the CDR3: TGTGCCAGCAGTTTATCCAGCGCTAGAGCCTACGAGCAGTACTTC. Protein product: CASSLSSARAYEQYF.

V is TRBV5-8 and J is TRBJ2-7; a weak D match, TRBD1 (6 bases). Germline V gives CDR1 SGHTS, CDR2 YDEGEE. Trimming took 0 bases from V and 6 from J, leaving 16 bases between them. There are 15 residues in the CDR3. CDR3 protein: CASSLVQGMLGEQYF. CDR3 bases: TGTGCCAGCAGCTTGGTGCAGGGGATGTTGGGCGAGCAGTACTTC.

The V call is TRBV6-1, the J call TRBJ2-7; 7 nucleotides match TRBD1. This CDR3 contains 16 residues. The trim removed 0 bases at V and 3 bases at J, leaving 8 bases unmatched. CDR1 MNHNS and CDR2 SASEGT come from the germline V gene. CDR3 in DNA: TGTGCCAGCAGTGAAGCGTTGTGGGACAGCGGCTACGAGCAGTACTTC. Protein: CASSEALWDSGYEQYF.

The rearrangement links TRBV30 to TRBJ2-1; a possible D gene is TRBD2 (7 bases). Germline assignment: CDR1 GTSNPN and CDR2 SVGIG (reference sequence). V lost 5 bases, J lost 3 bases, and 17 bases lay in between. The CDR3 spans 15 residues. CDR3 residues: CAWRGASGNYNEQFF. The CDR3, as DNA: TGTGCCTGGCGGGGGGCTAGCGGAAACTACAATGAGCAGTTCTTC. The variable domain in full, completed from reference TRBV30 and TRBJ2-1, reads SQTIHQWPATLVQPVGSPLSLECTVEGTSNPNLYWYRQAAGRGLQLLFYSVGIGQISSEVPQNLSASRPQDRQFILSSKKLLLSDSGFYLCAWRGASGNYNEQFFGPGTRLTVL.

The V gene is TRBV28, the J gene TRBJ1-1; 8 bases map to TRBD1. There are 15 residues in the CDR3. Trimming took 5 bases from V and 9 from J; bases not matched to a gene: 14. CDR1 is MDHEN and CDR2 is SYDVKM in the germline V gene. The CDR3 DNA is TGTGCCAGCAGTCAGTCGCAGGGGGCGGGGTGGAAAGCTTTCTTT. It codes for CASSQSQGAGWKAFF. The complete variable domain, with remaining parts taken from reference TRBV28 and TRBJ1-1, reads DVKVTQSSRYLVKRTGEKVFLECVQDMDHENMFWYRQDPGLGLRLIYFSYDVKMKEKGDIPEGYSVSREKKERFSLILESASTNQTSMYLCASSQSQGAGWKAFFGQGTRLTVV.

CDR3 in DNA: TGTGCCTGGAGTGAAAGACCTACGAAGGGGTTCTCCCTTTACGAGCAGTACTTC. It yields the protein CAWSERPTKGFSLYEQYF. This chain links TRBV30 with TRBJ2-7, with D tentatively TRBD1 (5 bases). CDR1 is GTSNPN, CDR2 SVGIG, per germline (reference sequence). This CDR3 is built from 18 residues. Trimming pared 1 base from V and 4 bases from J, leaving 26 bases between.

The rearrangement links TRBV5-1 to TRBJ2-7; D may be TRBD1 (6 bases). This CDR3 is 12 amino acids long. CDR1 SGHRS and CDR2 YFSETQ come from the germline V gene. V shed 3 bases and J shed 4 bases, with 8 bases lying between them. CDR3 nucleotide sequence: TGCGCCAGCAGCTCACAGGGTTACGAGCAGTACTTC. Encoded protein: CASSSQGYEQYF.

J is TRBJ2-5 and V is TRBV6-6; tentative D call: TRBD2 (6 bases). The CDR3 spans 14 residues. Germline CDR1 reads MNHNY; CDR2 reads SVGAGI (reference sequence). Trimming left V 2 bases short and J 3 bases short, with 10 bases between. The CDR3 DNA follows: TGTGCCAGCAGTTACGGAGGGCGCGAAGAGACCCAGTACTTC. Its translation: CASSYGGREETQYF.

The table lists this clone with a few counts. Here the CDR3 reads CASSPAGLGNQPQHF. In DNA, the CDR3 is TGTGCCAGCTCACCAGCAGGCTTGGGCAATCAGCCCCAGCATTTT. The chain joins TRBV18 to TRBJ1-5; D is unresolved. Germline V lookup: CDR1 KGHSH, CDR2 LQKENI. There are 15 residues in the CDR3. V was shortened by 2 bases and J by 2 bases, with 10 bases between the two germline ends. Full variable domain (remainder filled in from reference TRBV18 and TRBJ1-5): NAGVMQNPRHLVRRRGQEARLRCSPMKGHSHVYWYRQLPEEGLKFMVYLQKENIIDESGMPKERFSAEFPKEGPSILRIQQVVRGDSAAYFCASSPAGLGNQPQHFGDGTRLSIL.

This clone occurred a few times. The CDR3 DNA reads as TGTGCCAGCAGTCCTACAGGGGCGGATGGAAACACCATATATTTT. Amino acid sequence: CASSPTGADGNTIYF. The J gene is TRBJ1-3, the V gene TRBV3-1 (or the pseudogene TRBV3-2), with TRBD1 matching over 7 bases. CDR3 length equals 15 residues. The germline V gene encodes CDR1 LGHDT and CDR2 YNNKEL (reference sequence). Germline trimming cut 6 bases from V and 3 bases from J; bases unmatched to any gene: 8.

In its sample, this clone was seen once. V is TRBV5-1 and J is TRBJ2-1, with 12 bases identical to TRBD2. Looked up from germline, CDR1 is SGHRS and CDR2 is YFSETQ. This CDR3 is 17 amino acids long. Trimming removed 0 bases from V and 5 bases from J; junction bases left unmatched: 6. The CDR3 DNA reads TGCGCCAGCAGCTTGGTGACTAGCGGGAGCGTCCACAATGAGCAGTTCTTC. It codes for CASSLVTSGSVHNEQFF.

The rearrangement uses TRBV30 and TRBJ1-1; the D gene is possibly TRBD1 (5 bases). V shed 3 bases and J shed 5 bases, with 10 bases lying between them. Per the germline V gene, CDR1 is GTSNPN and CDR2 is SVGIG (reference sequence). This CDR3 region has 12 residues. CDR3 in DNA: TGTGCCTGGAGCCGGCGGGGGACTGAAGCTTTCTTT. Its translation: CAWSRRGTEAFF.

The chain combines TRBV7-2 with TRBJ1-4, with D maybe TRBD1 (6 bases). With 1 base removed from V and 10 bases from J, the gap between germline ends came to 16 bases. The CDR3 is 15 residues long. The germline V gene encodes CDR1 SGHTA and CDR2 FQGNSA. The CDR3 DNA reads TGTGCCAGCAGCTTAGGAACCTCCAGGGGCCGAAAACTGTTTTTT. This encodes CASSLGTSRGRKLFF.

This clone has only one observation. The rearrangement uses TRBV15 and TRBJ1-4, with D possibly TRBD1 on 5 matching bases. V was trimmed by 8 bases and J by 0 bases, leaving 19 bases between them. The CDR3 covers 17 residues. Germline values: CDR1 LNHNV, CDR2 YYDKDF (reference sequence). The CDR3 loop reads CATRLGGGGATNEKLFF. The CDR3 DNA sequence: TGTGCCACCCGATTGGGGGGAGGAGGGGCAACTAATGAAAAACTGTTTTTT.